This T cell receptor (beta chain) derives from a study of Tregs in tolerant kidney transplant recipients. Assay: immunoSEQ multiplex PCR; the TCRdb copy retains only in-frame clones and omits some. The table has about 240,000 clones, about 86% seen once. Notes on this clone: What it recognizes is unknown.

Germline V CDR1 and CDR2: SGHDT, YYEEEE. Trimming removed 0 bases from V and 0 bases from J, with 7 bases in between. This CDR3 contains 15 residues. Regarding the study as a whole: The most relevant donor-specific Treg TCRbeta repertoire apparently came from expansion with activated donor B cells.

The V call is TRBV5-6, the J call TRBJ2-1; D is unresolved. The TCR was taken from a human donor in good health. The sequenced material came from CD4+ T cells from blood. The CDR3 nucleotides are TGTGCCAGCAGCTTGGCAGGAAACTCCTACAATGAGCAGTTCTTC. Its protein is CASSLAGNSYNEQFF.